Shown below are 23 T cell receptor beta chains from a single sample sequenced in a study of cytomegalovirus exposure and HLA in healthy donors. In the PCR, 60 Vbeta and 13 Jbeta primers were used. Clones were sequenced by immunoSEQ multiplex PCR, and TCRdb holds only the in-frame ones, with some missing. The top ten clones hold less than 3% of a sample with around 150,000 clones, under 80% of them seen once. Sequenced: PBMCs. These receptor sequences come from a male donor in good health and CMV-seronegative.

The rearrangement joins TRBV7-2 to TRBJ2-7, with 9 bases that match TRBD2. The CDR3 spans 15 residues. Germline V CDR1 and CDR2: SGHTA, FQGNSA. The junction had 3 bases not matched to a gene; V was cut back by 0 bases and J by 3 bases. The CDR3 sequence is CASSLAAGGFYEQYF. CDR3 sequence (DNA): TGTGCCAGCAGCTTAGCAGCGGGGGGTTTCTACGAGCAGTACTTC.

The chain couples TRBV20-1 to TRBJ2-1; the D gene is possibly TRBD2 (6 bases). This CDR3 is built from 10 residues. Per the germline V gene, CDR1 is DFQATT and CDR2 is SNEGSKA (reference sequence). Trimming stripped 6 bases from V and 7 bases from J, with 7 bases between. CDR3 loop: CSADYNEQFF. CDR3 nucleotides: TGCAGTGCGGACTATAATGAGCAGTTCTTC.

This chain joins TRBV19 and TRBJ1-2; D is possibly TRBD1 (5 bases). V was trimmed by 4 bases and J by 4 bases, leaving 16 bases between them. The CDR3 extends over 15 amino acids. Germline V lookup: CDR1 LNHDA, CDR2 SQIVND (reference sequence). The CDR3 spells CASSSLWGEVYGYTF. The CDR3 DNA reads TGTGCCAGTAGTAGCTTGTGGGGCGAAGTCTATGGCTACACCTTC.

The chain couples TRBV6-1 to TRBJ1-5; no firm D call. The V gene lost 6 bases and the J gene lost 10 bases, with 13 bases spanning the gap. The germline CDR1 and CDR2 sequences are MNHNS and SASEGT. The CDR3 sequence is 12 residues long. CDR3 nucleotides: TGTGCCAGCAGACGGTCGCCTCTTCCCCAGCATTTT. Translating gives CASRRSPLPQHF.

The chain couples TRBV5-6 to TRBJ2-1; D might be TRBD2 (6 bases). CDR1 is SGHDT, CDR2 YYEEEE, per germline. This CDR3 is 12 amino acids long. V was cut by 0 bases and J by 10 bases, with 8 bases left in between. CDR3 region: CASSLGGEEQFF. The CDR3 nucleotides are TGTGCCAGCAGCTTGGGGGGGGAAGAGCAGTTCTTC.

The chain uses TRBV11-3 and TRBJ2-3, with D possibly matching TRBD2 (6 bases). CDR3 length: 15 amino acids. The germline V and J ends were trimmed by 1 base and 0 bases, with 8 bases remaining between them. The germline CDR1 and CDR2 sequences are SGHNT and YENEEA. CDR3 in amino acids: CASSLVGSSTDTQYF. In nucleotides, the CDR3 is TGTGCCAGCAGCTTAGTCGGGAGTAGCACAGATACGCAGTATTTT.

CDR3 DNA: TGCGCCAGCAGTGTGTTGGGACAGTGGAGCTCTGGGGCCAACGTCCTGACTTTC. Translating gives CASSVLGQWSSGANVLTF. The genes are TRBV10-2 and TRBJ2-6, with TRBD1 identical over 7 bases. The length of the CDR3 is 18 residues. The junction had 9 bases not matched to a gene; V was cut back by 4 bases and J by 0 bases. Germline-derived CDR1 and CDR2 are WSHSY and SAAADI.

The CDR3 nucleotides are TGCGCCAGCAGCTTCCAACACCAGGACAATGAGCAGTTCTTC. Protein product: CASSFQHQDNEQFF. V usage is TRBV5-1 and J usage is TRBJ2-1; D call uncertain. The CDR3 totals 14 residues. CDR1 is SGHRS, CDR2 YFSETQ, per germline. V was pared by 2 bases and J by 5 bases, with 11 bases between. Complete variable domain (other parts from reference TRBV5-1 and TRBJ2-1): KAGVTQTPRYLIKTRGQQVTLSCSPISGHRSVSWYQQTPGQGLQFLFEYFSETQRNKGNFPGRFSGRQFSNSRSEMNVSTLELGDSALYLCASSFQHQDNEQFFGPGTRLTVL.

The genes are TRBV7-9 and TRBJ2-3; 11 bases line up with TRBD2. The ends lost 5 bases at V and 5 bases at J; junction bases unmatched: 15. CDR1 and CDR2 (germline): SEHNR, FQNEAQ (reference sequence). The CDR3 contains 18 residues. The CDR3 nucleotides are TGTGCCAGCAGCCTACTCCAAACTAGCGGGGGACGTGTAGATACGCAGTATTTT. It is translated as CASSLLQTSGGRVDTQYF.

The V call is TRBV4-3, the J call TRBJ1-3; D is uncertain. Between the trimmed V and J ends, which lost 4 bases and 4 bases, there was a span of 17 bases. Per the germline V gene, CDR1 is LGHNA and CDR2 is YSLEER. This CDR3 is built from 16 residues. The CDR3 nucleotides read TGCGCCAGCAGCCGCAACGGAGGCTCGGGGGGAAACACCATATATTTT. Protein product: CASSRNGGSGGNTIYF.

The chain couples TRBV18 to TRBJ1-1; D perhaps matches TRBD1 (6 bases). CDR1 and CDR2 from the germline V gene are KGHSH and LQKENI. The CDR3 extends over 15 amino acids. V was cut by 1 base and J by 1 base, with 10 bases left in between. Written as DNA, the CDR3 is TGTGCCAGCTCACCACTTGGGGGCCGGAACACTGAAGCTTTCTTT. Its protein is CASSPLGGRNTEAFF.

The genes are TRBV30 and TRBJ2-4, with TRBD2 as a possible D gene (6 bases). V lost 1 base and J 7 bases, leaving 11 bases between the germline ends. Germline CDR1 and CDR2: GTSNPN and SVGIG (reference sequence). The CDR3 is made up of 13 amino acids. CDR3 residues: CAWSGGGFNIQYF. The DNA of the CDR3 is TGTGCCTGGAGTGGGGGAGGCTTTAACATTCAGTACTTC.

CDR3 loop: CASSLLATGELFF. The DNA for the CDR3 is TGCGCCAGCAGCTTGTTAGCCACCGGGGAGCTGTTTTTT. The V gene is TRBV5-1, the J gene TRBJ2-2; no clear D. The CDR3 extends over 13 amino acids. The V and J ends lost 1 base and 4 bases respectively, with 5 bases between them. Germline assignment: CDR1 SGHRS and CDR2 YFSETQ.

This chain uses TRBV9 with TRBJ2-1; no reliable D call. V was pared by 1 base and J by 0 bases, with 8 bases between. Germline V gene data show CDR1 as SGDLS and CDR2 as YYNGEE. The CDR3 extends over 15 amino acids. In DNA form, the CDR3 reads TGTGCCAGCAGCGTATATTCAGACTCCTACAATGAGCAGTTCTTC. It specifies CASSVYSDSYNEQFF.

The chain uses TRBV7-8 and TRBJ2-7, with a weak D call TRBD2 (6 bases). Trimming pared 1 base from V and 6 bases from J, leaving 13 bases between. Germline values: CDR1 SGHVS, CDR2 FQNEAQ. This CDR3 has 14 amino acids. The CDR3 DNA is TGTGCCAGCAGCTTAGGGCGTGTGGGAGGCGAGCAGTACTTC. Its translation: CASSLGRVGGEQYF.

This clone was observed once. The rearrangement links TRBV29-1 to TRBJ2-5; the match to TRBD2 covers 13 bases. With V trimmed by 3 bases and J by 10 bases, 8 bases remained unmatched. The V gene's germline CDR1 is SQVTM and CDR2 ANQGSEA. The CDR3 covers 14 residues. The CDR3 region has the DNA TGCAGCGTTGAGCGACTAGCGGGGGGCCAGGGCCAGTACTTC. Its protein is CSVERLAGGQGQYF.

V and J are TRBV20-1 and TRBJ2-2; D gene unclear. The V gene lost 2 bases and the J gene lost 5 bases, with 3 bases spanning the gap. This CDR3 region has 11 residues. CDR1 is DFQATT, CDR2 SNEGSKA, per germline (reference sequence). This CDR3 reads CSARLTGELFF. For the CDR3, the DNA is TGCAGTGCTAGACTGACCGGGGAGCTGTTTTTT.

V usage is TRBV7-9 and J usage is TRBJ1-1, with 10 positions matching TRBD1. This CDR3 is 13 amino acids long. The germline V gene encodes CDR1 SEHNR and CDR2 FQNEAQ (reference sequence). V was clipped by 5 bases and J by 7 bases; unmatched bases: 4. The CDR3 region has the DNA TGTGCCAGCAGCAACCGGGACAGGGGTGAAGCTTTCTTT. Its translation: CASSNRDRGEAFF.

The chain couples TRBV5-1 to TRBJ1-5; 7 nucleotides line up with TRBD1. V gave up 4 bases and J gave up 2 bases; unmatched junction bases: 6. The CDR3 covers 15 residues. The germline gives CDR1 SGHRS, CDR2 YFSETQ. The CDR3 sequence is CASSPTGDRNQPQHF. Here the CDR3 DNA reads TGCGCCAGCAGCCCCACAGGGGATCGCAATCAGCCCCAGCATTTT.

This rearrangement joins TRBV10-3 to TRBJ1-5; TRBD1 aligns across 7 bases. CDR1 is ENHRY and CDR2 is SYGVKD in the germline V gene. Trimming at V came to 3 bases and at J to 4 bases, leaving 6 bases not matched to a gene. CDR3 size: 15 residues. The CDR3 DNA is TGTGCCATCAGTGAAAACCGGGACAGAAATCAGCCCCAGCATTTT. It yields the protein CAISENRDRNQPQHF.

This clone was seen a few times. The V gene is TRBV27, the J gene TRBJ1-5, with 8 bases that match TRBD1. The V and J ends lost 3 bases and 5 bases, in that order; junction bases with no gene match: 6. The germline V gene has CDR1 MNHEY and CDR2 SMNVEV (reference sequence). The CDR3 sequence is 15 residues long. CDR3 sequence (DNA): TGTGCCAGCAGTTTCGTGACAGGGGTCGATCAGCCCCAGCATTTT. It yields the protein CASSFVTGVDQPQHF.

The gene calls are TRBV5-1 and TRBJ2-5, with TRBD1 matching 9 bases. The J call is doubtful: the DNA matches TRBJ2-7 better. Germline CDR1 SGHRS, CDR2 YFSETQ. The CDR3 extends over 14 amino acids. CDR3 protein: CASTTGTGPYEQYF. The CDR3 DNA reads TGCGCCAGCACCACGGGGACAGGGCCCTACGAGCAGTACTTC.

The CDR3 region has the DNA TGTGCCAGCAGCGCGACCGGGGCCAAAAACATTCAGTACTTC. Residues: CASSATGAKNIQYF. V and J are TRBV9 and TRBJ2-4; D gene ambiguous. Germline CDR1 SGDLS, CDR2 YYNGEE. V lost 3 bases to trimming and J lost 1 base, with 8 bases between them. The CDR3 has 14 amino acids.